This passage covers 30 T cell receptor beta chains from one sample sequenced in a study of T cell repertoires in aging, cancer and after chemotherapy. Peripheral blood genomic DNA, not sorted cells or RNA, was the template. Rearranged V-D-J TRB sequences were amplified with a mixed TRB-A/B primer pool. TCRdb ran MiXCR on the multiplex PCR reads and lists one entry per CDR3 protein. Seen here are roughly 1,700 distinct CDR3 sequences, around three fifths observed once, and the top ten hold 50% to 60%. The sequenced material came from blood. All receptors derive from a human donor with a solid tumor.

V gene TRBV5-6 combines with J gene TRBJ1-4; D is uncertain. The CDR3 consists of 15 residues. Germline CDR1 reads SGHDT; CDR2 reads YYEEEE. Between the trimmed V and J ends, which lost 3 bases and 6 bases, there was a span of 15 bases. In DNA form, the CDR3 reads TGTGCCAGCAGCTCGAGGGCAGCGTGGGATGAAAAACTGTTTTTT. Translated, it gives CASSSRAAWDEKLFF.

V gene TRBV30 combines with J gene TRBJ1-5; no definite D call. Trimming removed 2 bases from V and 7 bases from J, with 12 bases in between. The CDR3 is made up of 13 amino acids. Germline CDR1 GTSNPN, CDR2 SVGIG (reference sequence). The CDR3 loop reads CAWSPLPGQPQHF. The CDR3 nucleotides read TGTGCCTGGAGTCCCCTACCCGGGCAGCCCCAGCATTTT.

V is TRBV27 and J is TRBJ1-1; no reliable D call. Germline CDR1 and CDR2: MNHEY and SMNVEV (reference sequence). V was trimmed by 5 bases and J by 1 base, leaving 8 bases between them. This CDR3 spans 13 amino acids. The DNA for the CDR3 is TGTGCCAGCAGTCCTCGGGGGAACACTGAAGCTTTCTTT. Amino acid sequence: CASSPRGNTEAFF.

Only a few counts were recorded for this clonotype. V usage is TRBV29-1 and J usage is TRBJ2-7; the match to TRBD2 covers 7 bases. CDR1 and CDR2 from the germline V gene are SQVTM and ANQGSEA. The CDR3 covers 13 residues. V was pared by 4 bases and J by 5 bases, with 8 bases of the junction left unmatched. CDR3 bases: TGCAGCGTTGTTGGATGGCGGGAGAACGAGCAGTACTTC. Amino acids: CSVVGWRENEQYF.

The chain carries TRBV19 and TRBJ1-5, with TRBD1 identical over 7 bases. Trimming cost V 6 bases and J 12 bases; bases outside gene matches: 11. The V gene's germline CDR1 is LNHDA and CDR2 SQIVND (reference sequence). The CDR3 is 13 residues long. This CDR3 reads CASSSSSGGRQHF. The CDR3 coding sequence is TGTGCCAGTAGCTCTTCATCAGGGGGTCGCCAGCATTTT.

On this clonotype itself: A read error may account for a junction end that differs from germline. This chain links TRBV10-3 with TRBJ2-1; possible D gene TRBD2, 6 bases. The CDR3 loop spans 15 amino acids. CDR1 and CDR2 (germline): ENHRY, SYGVKD. The CDR3 loop is CASKARDFSYNEQFF. CDR3 in DNA: TGCGCCAGCAAGGCGCGGGACTTCTCCTACAATGAGCAGTTCTTC.

The rearrangement links TRBV7-2 to TRBJ2-4; 11 bases map to TRBD2. V dropped 4 bases and J dropped 0; count of bases not matched to a gene: 8. Germline V gene data show CDR1 as SGHTA and CDR2 as FQGNSA. The CDR3 runs to 18 residues. Here the CDR3 reads CASSSGTSGWLAKNIQYF. In DNA, the CDR3 is TGTGCCAGCAGCTCTGGGACTAGCGGCTGGTTAGCCAAAAACATTCAGTACTTC.

The chain combines TRBV6-5 with TRBJ1-2; D is possibly TRBD1 (5 bases). There are 17 residues in the CDR3. Germline lookup yields CDR1 MNHEY and CDR2 SVGAGI. The V and J ends lost 4 bases and 0 bases respectively, with 18 bases between them. The CDR3 bases are TGTGCCAGCAGTTCTACAGGAGGGATTGCCGCTAACTATGGCTACACCTTC. Protein: CASSSTGGIAANYGYTF.

This clonotype was detected only a few times. J is TRBJ2-7 and V is TRBV20-1; TRBD2 is a possible D gene (6 bases). Germline V lookup: CDR1 DFQATT, CDR2 SNEGSKA (reference sequence). V lost 3 bases, J lost 0 bases, and 12 bases lay in between. This CDR3 is 14 amino acids long. The DNA for the CDR3 is TGCAGTGCTAGCGGGCAGGACTACTCCTACGAGCAGTACTTC. Translation gives CSASGQDYSYEQYF.

The V gene is TRBV6-5, the J gene TRBJ2-5; D is unresolved. Trimming stripped 0 bases from V and 2 bases from J, with 10 bases between. This CDR3 contains 15 residues. Per germline, CDR1 MNHEY and CDR2 SVGAGI. The CDR3 here is CASSYSRGEQETQYF. The CDR3 DNA reads TGTGCCAGCAGTTACTCGAGAGGCGAACAAGAGACCCAGTACTTC.

V is TRBV7-2 and J is TRBJ2-4, with no clear D. The V and J ends lost 5 bases and 1 base respectively, with 18 bases between them. The CDR3 loop spans 17 amino acids. CDR1 and CDR2 (germline): SGHTA, FQGNSA. CDR3 DNA: TGTGCCAGCAGCACCTCTCTTTATGTTTCGGCCAAAAACATTCAGTACTTC. Translated, it gives CASSTSLYVSAKNIQYF.

The rearrangement uses TRBV30 and TRBJ2-1, with 9 nucleotides matching TRBD1. Trimming cost V 3 bases and J 5 bases; bases outside gene matches: 2. The germline V gene encodes CDR1 GTSNPN and CDR2 SVGIG (reference sequence). The CDR3 has 13 amino acids. CDR3 sequence (DNA): TGTGCCTGGAGGCGGACAGGGGACAATGAGCAGTTCTTC. Its translation: CAWRRTGDNEQFF.

The gene calls are TRBV29-1 and TRBJ1-4, with D unclear. V was clipped by 7 bases and J by 6 bases, with 9 bases between them. Germline V gives CDR1 SQVTM, CDR2 ANQGSEA. The CDR3 totals 11 residues. The CDR3 spells CSGQVYEKLFF. CDR3 DNA: TGCAGCGGTCAAGTCTATGAAAAACTGTTTTTT.

This chain joins TRBV5-6 and TRBJ2-5; no definite D call. The V gene lost 4 bases and the J gene lost 1 base, with 8 bases spanning the gap. This CDR3 spans 13 amino acids. The germline gives CDR1 SGHDT, CDR2 YYEEEE. This CDR3 reads CASSLFPQETQYF. CDR3 nucleotide sequence: TGTGCCAGCAGCCTGTTCCCCCAAGAGACCCAGTACTTC.

The genes are TRBV7-9 and TRBJ1-3; no reliable D call. Germline V gene sequence: CDR1 SEHNR, CDR2 FQNEAQ (reference sequence). The CDR3 is 14 residues long. The V end was cut by 2 bases, the J end by 3 bases, with 8 bases between. The CDR3 protein is CASSLRDLGNTIYF. In nucleotides, the CDR3 is TGTGCCAGCAGCTTACGAGACCTTGGAAACACCATATATTTT.

V usage is TRBV27 and J usage is TRBJ2-1; 8 positions match TRBD1. CDR3 size: 14 residues. Losses at the gene ends were 9 bases for V and 5 bases for J; bases not matched to a gene: 9. Germline V lookup: CDR1 MNHEY, CDR2 SMNVEV (reference sequence). The CDR3 protein is CASEGTGINNEQFF. CDR3 DNA: TGTGCCAGTGAAGGGACAGGTATTAACAATGAGCAGTTCTTC.

V usage is TRBV14 and J usage is TRBJ1-2; D is unclear. The CDR3 loop spans 13 amino acids. Per the germline V gene, CDR1 is SGHDN and CDR2 is FVKESK. V lost 4 bases to trimming and J lost 6 bases, with 12 bases between them. The CDR3 sequence is CASSRGLTNGYTF. CDR3 DNA: TGTGCCAGCAGCCGTGGACTCACTAATGGCTACACCTTC.

CDR3 in DNA: TGCAGTGCTAGGGCTAGCGGGAGCACAGATACGCAGTATTTT. This translates into CSARASGSTDTQYF. This chain connects TRBV20-1 to TRBJ2-3, with 8 bases fitting TRBD2. Germline V lookup: CDR1 DFQATT, CDR2 SNEGSKA (reference sequence). The CDR3 runs 14 residues. Trimming removed 3 bases from V and 0 bases from J; junction bases left unmatched: 2.

The chain is built from TRBV19 and TRBJ1-6, with 7 bases that match TRBD1. J gave up 8 bases and V 5 bases, and 9 bases lay outside the gene matches. The length of the CDR3 is 15 residues. The germline CDR1 and CDR2 sequences are LNHDA and SQIVND (reference sequence). CDR3 residues: CASSVSGQLDSPLHF. For the CDR3, the DNA is TGTGCCAGTAGTGTCTCGGGACAGCTTGATTCACCCCTCCACTTT.

The chain links TRBV19 to TRBJ1-1; 11 positions match TRBD1. The CDR3 spans 15 residues. V lost 3 bases, J lost 4 bases, and 4 bases stayed unmatched. Germline loops: CDR1 LNHDA, CDR2 SQIVND (reference sequence). As DNA, the CDR3 is TGTGCCAGTAGTATCGGACAGGGGGCAGGCACTGAAGCTTTCTTT. Translating gives CASSIGQGAGTEAFF.

J is TRBJ1-2 and V is TRBV6-6; no clear D gene. Per the germline V gene, CDR1 is MNHNY and CDR2 is SVGAGI (reference sequence). The CDR3 extends over 14 amino acids. V was pared by 0 bases and J by 2 bases, with 7 bases between. DNA of the CDR3: TGTGCCAGCAGTTACTCGAGCCTAAACTATGGCTACACCTTC. Amino acids: CASSYSSLNYGYTF.

This clonotype was observed a few times. The rearrangement joins TRBV7-2 to TRBJ2-2; 11 bases align to TRBD1. Unmatched junction bases numbered 11, after V lost 8 bases and J lost 6 bases. CDR3 length: 16 amino acids. Germline V gene data show CDR1 as SGHTA and CDR2 as FQGNSA. CDR3 loop: CASVLGPGQGAGELFF. The CDR3 DNA is TGTGCCAGCGTACTAGGACCGGGACAGGGGGCCGGGGAGCTGTTTTTT.

J is TRBJ1-3 and V is TRBV6-5; D not certain. This CDR3 region has 12 residues. V lost 9 bases to trimming and J lost 4 bases, with 10 bases between them. Germline V gives CDR1 MNHEY, CDR2 SVGAGI. Written as DNA, the CDR3 is TGTGCCAGTTCTGGGCACGGAAACACCATATATTTT. Its translation: CASSGHGNTIYF.

This clonotype is labeled as hyperexpanded. The chain combines TRBV29-1 with TRBJ1-1; no clear D. Germline V gene lookup returns CDR1 SQVTM and CDR2 ANQGSEA. Trimming took off 7 bases at V and 6 bases at J, with 15 bases between the two ends. CDR3 size: 12 residues. The DNA of the CDR3 is TGCAGCGATTCGGGGAAAGGAGCTGAAGCTTTCTTT. Its protein is CSDSGKGAEAFF.

V is TRBV10-3 and J is TRBJ2-3, with 10 bases matching TRBD1. This CDR3 has 15 residues. The ends lost 1 base at V and 6 bases at J; junction bases unmatched: 4. Germline V lookup: CDR1 ENHRY, CDR2 SYGVKD. In DNA form, the CDR3 reads TGTGCCATCAGTGAGTGGGGGACAGGGGAGGATACGCAGTATTTT. It yields the protein CAISEWGTGEDTQYF.

This clonotype was observed a handful of times. The V gene is TRBV14, the J gene TRBJ2-5; D is ambiguous. The germline V gene has CDR1 SGHDN and CDR2 FVKESK. The CDR3 has 13 amino acids. The germline V and J ends were trimmed by 1 base and 4 bases, with 7 bases remaining between them. The chain's CDR3 is CASSQAIGETQYF. CDR3 bases: TGTGCCAGCAGCCAAGCGATCGGAGAGACCCAGTACTTC. Filled out from reference TRBV14 and TRBJ2-5, the complete variable domain reads EAGVTQFPSHSVIEKGQTVTLRCDPISGHDNLYWYRRVMGKEIKFLLHFVKESKQDESGMPNNRFLAERTGGTYSTLKVQPAELEDSGVYFCASSQAIGETQYFGPGTRLLVL.

The chain has TRBV9 and TRBJ2-1; 8 bases are a match to TRBD2. Germline V gene sequence: CDR1 SGDLS, CDR2 YYNGEE. The CDR3 consists of 12 residues. The V gene end was trimmed by 7 bases and the J gene end by 6 bases; junction bases not matched to a gene: 3. The CDR3 loop reads CASAGTSNEQFF. For the CDR3, the DNA is TGTGCCAGCGCCGGGACTAGCAATGAGCAGTTCTTC. The full variable domain, with the rest looked up from reference TRBV9 and TRBJ2-1, is DSGVTQTPKHLITATGQRVTLRCSPRSGDLSVYWYQQSLDQGLQFLIQYYNGEERAKGNILERFSAQQFPDLHSELNLSSLELGDSALYFCASAGTSNEQFFGPGTRLTVL.

This chain joins TRBV6-5 and TRBJ1-1; 7 bases line up with TRBD1. The CDR3 spans 14 residues. V gave up 6 bases and J gave up 2 bases; unmatched junction bases: 6. Per germline, CDR1 MNHEY and CDR2 SVGAGI. CDR3 sequence reads: CASRTTGLNTEAFF. The CDR3 DNA follows: TGTGCCAGCAGGACGACAGGGCTTAACACTGAAGCTTTCTTT.

CDR3 protein: CASSYTRTTDTQYF. CDR3 bases: TGTGCCAGCAGCTACACTAGAACCACAGATACGCAGTATTTT. The chain employs TRBV6-5 and TRBJ2-3, with D maybe TRBD2 (5 bases). Germline CDR1 reads MNHEY; CDR2 reads SVGAGI. The V gene lost 6 bases and the J gene lost 2 bases, with 12 bases spanning the gap. This CDR3 contains 14 residues.

The gene calls are TRBV30 and TRBJ1-4, with a tentative D call TRBD1 (5 bases). Germline assignment: CDR1 GTSNPN and CDR2 SVGIG (reference sequence). The CDR3 is made up of 14 amino acids. V was trimmed by 5 bases and J by 4 bases, leaving 14 bases between them. The CDR3 spells CAWGTGTFNEKLFF. In DNA form, the CDR3 reads TGTGCCTGGGGGACCGGGACTTTTAATGAAAAACTGTTTTTT.